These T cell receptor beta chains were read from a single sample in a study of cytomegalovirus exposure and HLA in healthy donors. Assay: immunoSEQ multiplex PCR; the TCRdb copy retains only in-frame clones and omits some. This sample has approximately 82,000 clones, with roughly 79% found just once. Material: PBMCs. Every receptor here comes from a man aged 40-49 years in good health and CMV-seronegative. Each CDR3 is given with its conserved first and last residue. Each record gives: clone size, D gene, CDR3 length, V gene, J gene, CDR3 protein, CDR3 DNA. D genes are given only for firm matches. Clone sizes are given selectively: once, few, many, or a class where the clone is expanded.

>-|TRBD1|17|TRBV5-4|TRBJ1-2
CASSSKTGDRGLYGYTF
TGTGCCAGCAGCTCCAAAACGGGGGACAGGGGGCTGTATGGCTACACCTTC
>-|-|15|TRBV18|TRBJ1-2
CASSLDSNPNYGYTF
TGTGCCAGCTCCCTGGACAGTAATCCTAACTATGGCTACACCTTC
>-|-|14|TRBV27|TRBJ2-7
CASSFAQSTYEQYF
TGTGCCAGCAGTTTTGCCCAATCTACCTACGAGCAGTACTTC
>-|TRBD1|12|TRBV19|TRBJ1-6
CAGGQGNSPLHF
TGTGCCGGTGGACAGGGGAATTCACCCCTCCACTTT
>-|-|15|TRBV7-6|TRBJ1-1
CASSSPPRGFTEAFF
TGTGCCAGCAGCTCCCCCCCCCGGGGGTTCACTGAAGCTTTCTTT
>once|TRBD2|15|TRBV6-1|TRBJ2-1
CAGGGSGRSYNEQFF
TGTGCCGGGGGGGGGAGCGGGAGGTCCTACAATGAGCAGTTCTTC
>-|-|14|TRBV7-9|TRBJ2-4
CSSSVRAAKNIQYF
TGTTCCAGCAGCGTCAGGGCAGCCAAAAACATTCAGTACTTC
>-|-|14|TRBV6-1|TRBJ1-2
CASTDPKASYGYTF
TGTGCCAGCACCGACCCAAAAGCGAGCTATGGCTACACCTTC
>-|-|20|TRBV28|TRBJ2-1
CASSYTQWGRKTVGYNEQFF
TGTGCCAGCAGTTATACTCAATGGGGGAGGAAGACGGTGGGATACAATGAGCAGTTCTTC
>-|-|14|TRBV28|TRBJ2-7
CATKRLGGSYEQYF
TGTGCCACTAAAAGACTAGGAGGGTCCTACGAGCAGTACTTC
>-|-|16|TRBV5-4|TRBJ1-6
CASSLRRGGRNSPLHF
TGTGCCAGCAGCTTGCGGAGGGGGGGGCGAAATTCACCCCTCCACTTT
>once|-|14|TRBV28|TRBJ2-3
CASSSRLSTDTQYF
TGTGCCAGCAGTTCCAGGTTGAGCACAGATACGCAGTATTTT
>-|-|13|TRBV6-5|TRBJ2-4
CASRKTGGNSQYF
TGTGCCAGCAGGAAGACAGGTGGGAACAGTCAGTACTTC
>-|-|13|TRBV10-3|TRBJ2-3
CAISANGDNTQYF
TGTGCCATCAGTGCAAACGGGGACAATACGCAGTATTTT
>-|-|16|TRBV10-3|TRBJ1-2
CAISEPGQPSNYGYTF
TGTGCCATCAGTGAGCCCGGACAACCGTCTAACTATGGCTACACCTTC
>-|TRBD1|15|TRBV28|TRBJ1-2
CASSLGTGRAYGYTF
TGTGCCAGCAGTCTAGGGACAGGGAGGGCCTATGGCTACACCTTC
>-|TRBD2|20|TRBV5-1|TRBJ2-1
CARRRKSKLAGGPFNNEQFF
TGCGCCAGGAGACGGAAATCAAAGTTAGCGGGAGGCCCATTCAACAATGAGCAGTTCTTC
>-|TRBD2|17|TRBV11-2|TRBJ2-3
CASSSRRGRAGTDTQYF
TGTGCCAGCAGCTCGAGACGCGGGAGGGCCGGAACAGATACGCAGTATTTT
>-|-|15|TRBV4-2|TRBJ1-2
CASSQERGGSYGYTF
TGTGCCAGCAGCCAAGAGCGGGGGGGCTCATATGGCTACACCTTC
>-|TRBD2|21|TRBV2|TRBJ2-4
CASAVPTSGTTPGRAKNIQYF
TGTGCCAGCGCCGTTCCGACTAGCGGGACGACGCCCGGTAGGGCCAAAAACATTCAGTACTTC
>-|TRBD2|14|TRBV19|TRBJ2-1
CASNNGRADNEQFF
TGTGCCAGTAACAACGGGAGGGCCGACAATGAGCAGTTCTTC
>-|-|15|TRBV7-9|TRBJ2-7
CASSLALATAYEQYF
TGTGCCAGCAGCTTAGCGCTTGCGACAGCCTACGAGCAGTACTTC
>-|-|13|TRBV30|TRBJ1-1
CAVTRGLNTEAFF
TGTGCCGTAACCAGGGGCTTAAACACTGAAGCTTTCTTT
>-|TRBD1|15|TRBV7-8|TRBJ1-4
CASSFGQGRNEKLFF
TGTGCCAGCAGCTTTGGACAGGGGAGAAATGAAAAACTGTTTTTT
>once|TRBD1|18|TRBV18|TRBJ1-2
CASSQSTGTGVSLYGYTF
TGTGCCAGCTCACAATCCACCGGGACAGGGGTATCCCTCTATGGCTACACCTTC
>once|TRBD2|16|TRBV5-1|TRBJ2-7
CASSLGGLAGSYEQYF
TGCGCCAGCAGCTTGGGGGGACTAGCGGGTTCCTACGAGCAGTACTTC
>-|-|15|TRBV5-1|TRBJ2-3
CASSSLTGTADTQYF
TGCGCCAGCAGCTCCCTGACAGGAACTGCAGATACGCAGTATTTT
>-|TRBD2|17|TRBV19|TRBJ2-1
CASSTAGLGLADNEQFF
TGTGCCAGTAGTACCGCAGGATTGGGACTAGCGGACAATGAGCAGTTCTTC
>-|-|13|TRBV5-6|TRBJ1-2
CASSLMGTHGYTF
TGTGCCAGCAGCTTAATGGGGACTCATGGCTACACCTTC
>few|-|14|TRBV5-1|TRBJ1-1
CASSLLQSNTEAFF
TGCGCCAGCAGCTTGTTACAGTCGAACACTGAAGCTTTCTTT
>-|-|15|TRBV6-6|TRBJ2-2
CASLARLENTGELFF
TGTGCCAGCCTGGCCCGACTTGAGAACACCGGGGAGCTGTTTTTT
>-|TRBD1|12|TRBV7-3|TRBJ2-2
CASSTDRGELFF
TGTGCCAGCAGCACGGACAGGGGGGAGCTGTTTTTT
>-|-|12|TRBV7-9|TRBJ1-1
CASSADRGLAFF
TGTGCCAGCAGCGCAGATCGGGGACTCGCTTTCTTT
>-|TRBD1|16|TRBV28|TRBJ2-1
CASRLTGGGTYNEQFF
TGTGCCAGCAGACTGACAGGGGGAGGGACCTACAATGAGCAGTTCTTC
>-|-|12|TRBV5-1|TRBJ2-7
CASSLSDSGQYF
TGCGCCAGCAGTCTTTCGGACAGTGGGCAGTACTTC
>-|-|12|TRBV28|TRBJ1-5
CAISQGYQPQHF
TGTGCCATCTCCCAGGGTTATCAGCCCCAGCATTTT
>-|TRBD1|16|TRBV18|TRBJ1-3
CASSPGQGARGNTIYF
TGTGCCAGCTCACCAGGACAGGGGGCGAGGGGAAACACCATATATTTT
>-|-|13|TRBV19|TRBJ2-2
CASNPRSTGELFF
TGTGCCAGTAACCCTAGATCCACCGGGGAGCTGTTTTTT
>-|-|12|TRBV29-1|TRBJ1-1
CSVPFLGGETFF
TGCAGCGTTCCCTTTTTAGGTGGAGAGACTTTCTTT
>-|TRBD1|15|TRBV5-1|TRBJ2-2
CASSFGQGATGELFF
TGCGCCAGCAGCTTCGGGCAGGGGGCCACCGGGGAGCTGTTTTTT
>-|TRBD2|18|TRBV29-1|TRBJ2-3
CSVEGLAGLPYKTDTQYF
TGCAGCGTTGAAGGACTAGCGGGATTACCCTATAAAACAGATACGCAGTATTTT
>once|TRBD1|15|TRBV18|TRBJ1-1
CASSPRRTGSPEAFF
TGTGCCAGCTCACCCCGACGGACAGGTAGTCCTGAAGCTTTCTTT
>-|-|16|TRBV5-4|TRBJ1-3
CASSLDLQSAGNTIYF
TGTGCCAGCAGCTTGGATTTACAGTCTGCTGGAAACACCATATATTTT
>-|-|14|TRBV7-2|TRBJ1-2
CASSLPLGLGGYTF
TGTGCCAGCAGCTTGCCCCTGGGGCTTGGTGGCTACACCTTC
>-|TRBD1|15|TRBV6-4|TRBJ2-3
CASSAGQGAGDTQYF
TGTGCCAGCAGTGCGGGACAGGGGGCTGGGGATACGCAGTATTTT
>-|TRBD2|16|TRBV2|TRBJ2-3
CASTRTSGPGTDTQYF
TGTGCCAGCACCCGGACTAGCGGTCCAGGCACAGATACGCAGTATTTT
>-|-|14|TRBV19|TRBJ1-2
CASSTARGLYGYTF
TGTGCCAGTAGTACTGCCAGGGGTCTCTATGGCTACACCTTC
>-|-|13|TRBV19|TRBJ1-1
CASSIFSAEEAFF
TGTGCCAGTAGTATTTTTTCTGCGGAGGAAGCTTTCTTT
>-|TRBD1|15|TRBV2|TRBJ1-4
CASSDVTGAGEKLFF
TGTGCCAGCAGTGATGTTACAGGGGCTGGAGAAAAACTGTTTTTT
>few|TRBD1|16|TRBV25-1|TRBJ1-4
CASSDPMGQFNEKLFF
TGTGCCAGCAGTGATCCCATGGGACAGTTTAATGAAAAACTGTTTTTT
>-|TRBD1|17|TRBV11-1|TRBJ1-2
CASSLEADRVDGYGYTF
TGTGCCAGCAGCTTAGAGGCGGACAGGGTGGATGGCTATGGCTACACCTTC
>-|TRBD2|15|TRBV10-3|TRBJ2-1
CATRGTSGSNNEQFF
TGTGCCACACGAGGCACTAGCGGGAGCAACAATGAGCAGTTCTTC
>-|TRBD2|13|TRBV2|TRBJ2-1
CASGREGYNEQFF
TGTGCCAGCGGGCGGGAGGGCTACAATGAGCAGTTCTTC
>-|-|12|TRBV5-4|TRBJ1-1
CASSPGETEAFF
TGTGCCAGCAGCCCCGGGGAAACTGAAGCTTTCTTT
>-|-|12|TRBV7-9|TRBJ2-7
CASSLDLHEQYF
TGTGCCAGCAGCCTGGACTTACACGAGCAGTACTTC